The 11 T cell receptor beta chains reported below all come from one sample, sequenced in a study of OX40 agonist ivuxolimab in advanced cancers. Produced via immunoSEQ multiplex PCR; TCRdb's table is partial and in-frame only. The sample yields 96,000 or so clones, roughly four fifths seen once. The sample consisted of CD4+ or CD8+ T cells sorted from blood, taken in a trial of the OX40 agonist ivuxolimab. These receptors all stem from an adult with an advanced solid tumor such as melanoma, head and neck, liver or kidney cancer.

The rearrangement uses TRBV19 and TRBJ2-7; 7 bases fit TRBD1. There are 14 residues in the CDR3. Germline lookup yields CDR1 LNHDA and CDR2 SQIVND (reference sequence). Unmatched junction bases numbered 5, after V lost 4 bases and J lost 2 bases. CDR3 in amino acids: CASSTDRAPYEQYF. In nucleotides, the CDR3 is TGTGCCAGTAGTACTGACAGGGCTCCCTACGAGCAGTACTTC.

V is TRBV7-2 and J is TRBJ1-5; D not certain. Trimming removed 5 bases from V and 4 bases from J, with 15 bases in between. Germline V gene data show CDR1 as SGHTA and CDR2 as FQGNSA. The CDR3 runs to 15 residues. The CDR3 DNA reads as TGTGCCAGCAGCCTGAAGGCACGAAGTAATCAGCCCCAGCATTTT. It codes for CASSLKARSNQPQHF.

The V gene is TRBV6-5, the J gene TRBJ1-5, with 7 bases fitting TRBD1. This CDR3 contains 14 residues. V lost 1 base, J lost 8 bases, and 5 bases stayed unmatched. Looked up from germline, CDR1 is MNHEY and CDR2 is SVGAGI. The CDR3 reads CASSYLTGKEPQHF. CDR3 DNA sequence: TGTGCCAGCAGTTACTTGACAGGGAAGGAGCCCCAGCATTTT.

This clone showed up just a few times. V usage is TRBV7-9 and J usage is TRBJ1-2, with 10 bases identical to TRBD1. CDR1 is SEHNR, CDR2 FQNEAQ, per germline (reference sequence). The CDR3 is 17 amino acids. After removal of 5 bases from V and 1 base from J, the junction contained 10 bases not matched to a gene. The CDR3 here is CASSPRDRGGLNYGYTF. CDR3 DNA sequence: TGTGCCAGCAGCCCCAGGGACAGGGGAGGGCTTAACTATGGCTACACCTTC. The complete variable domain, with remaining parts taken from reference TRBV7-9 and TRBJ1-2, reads DTGVSQNPRHKITKRGQNVTFRCDPISEHNRLYWYRQTLGQGPEFLTYFQNEAQLEKSRLLSDRFSAERPKGSFSTLEIQRTEQGDSAMYLCASSPRDRGGLNYGYTFGSGTRLTVV.

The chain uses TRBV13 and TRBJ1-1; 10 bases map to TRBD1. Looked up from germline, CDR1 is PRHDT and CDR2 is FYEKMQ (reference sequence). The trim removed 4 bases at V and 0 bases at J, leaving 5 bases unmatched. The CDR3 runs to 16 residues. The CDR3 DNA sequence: TGTGCCAGCAGCTCCGACAGGGGGCCCATGAACACTGAAGCTTTCTTT. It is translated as CASSSDRGPMNTEAFF.

CDR3 nucleotide sequence: TGTGCCAGCGGGGACGGCTACGAGCAGTACTTC. It yields the protein CASGDGYEQYF. The J gene is TRBJ2-7, the V gene TRBV6-1, with D possibly being TRBD1 or TRBD2 (5 bases each). The CDR3 has 11 residues. Trimming took off 8 bases at V and 3 bases at J, with 8 bases between the two ends. Germline V gives CDR1 MNHNS, CDR2 SASEGT.

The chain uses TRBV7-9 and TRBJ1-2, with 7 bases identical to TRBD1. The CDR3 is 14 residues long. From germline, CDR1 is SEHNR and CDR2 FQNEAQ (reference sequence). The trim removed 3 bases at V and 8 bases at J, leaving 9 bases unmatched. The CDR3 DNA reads TGTGCCAGCAGCTTGGGGACAGCTAGTCTGGGCTACACCTTC. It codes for CASSLGTASLGYTF.

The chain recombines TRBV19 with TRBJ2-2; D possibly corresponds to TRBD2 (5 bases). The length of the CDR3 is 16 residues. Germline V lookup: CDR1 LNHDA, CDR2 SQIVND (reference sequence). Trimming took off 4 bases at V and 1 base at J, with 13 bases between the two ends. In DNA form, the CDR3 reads TGTGCCAGTAGTACCCCGGGGAGACTGAACACCGGGGAGCTGTTTTTT. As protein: CASSTPGRLNTGELFF.

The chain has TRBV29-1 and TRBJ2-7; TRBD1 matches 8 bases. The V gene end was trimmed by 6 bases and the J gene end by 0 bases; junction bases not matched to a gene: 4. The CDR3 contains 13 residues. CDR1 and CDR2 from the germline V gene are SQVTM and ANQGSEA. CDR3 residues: CSVGQGRSYEQYF. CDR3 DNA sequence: TGCAGCGTCGGACAGGGACGCTCCTACGAGCAGTACTTC.

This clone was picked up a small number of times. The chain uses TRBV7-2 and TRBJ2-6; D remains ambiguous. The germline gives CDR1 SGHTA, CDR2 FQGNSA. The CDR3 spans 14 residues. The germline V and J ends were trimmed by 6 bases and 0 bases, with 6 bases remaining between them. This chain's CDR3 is CASSRNSGANVLTF. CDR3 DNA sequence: TGTGCCAGCAGTCGGAACTCTGGGGCCAACGTCCTGACTTTC.

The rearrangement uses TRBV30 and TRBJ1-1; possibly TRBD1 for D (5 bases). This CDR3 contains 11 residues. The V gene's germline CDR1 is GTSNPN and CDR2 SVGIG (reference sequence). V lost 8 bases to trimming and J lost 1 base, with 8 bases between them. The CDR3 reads CAGDRNTEAFF. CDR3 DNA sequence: TGTGCCGGTGACAGGAACACTGAAGCTTTCTTT.